The 31 T cell receptor beta chains listed next were all sequenced from one sample in a study of regulatory T cells in long-lasting Graves disease. Combining iRepertoire HTBI primers with Arm-PCR of CDR3 regions, the authors built TCR beta libraries. TCRdb reprocessed the multiplex PCR reads via MiXCR and lists one record per CDR3 protein. The table has about 310,000 distinct CDR3 sequences, about 20% seen once. As to time point: newly diagnosed GD, antithyroid drugs for less than 3 months. The TCR library was prepared using RNA isolated from PBMCs. Sequencing used peripheral blood mononuclear cells (PBMCs), obtained at new diagnosis, from a patient treated with antithyroid drugs. All receptors derive from a female donor with Graves disease.

Ten or more counts support this clonotype. Here the CDR3 reads CSASTDRVGDYEQYF. The CDR3 nucleotides read TGCAGTGCTAGCACCGATAGGGTGGGGGACTACGAGCAGTACTTC. The chain uses TRBV20-1 and TRBJ2-7, with D perhaps assigned TRBD1 or TRBD2 (5 bases each). This CDR3 has 15 residues. CDR1 and CDR2 from the germline V gene are DFQATT and SNEGSKA (reference sequence). Trimming cost V 3 bases and J 3 bases, with 18 bases left between them.

Note on this clonotype: A much bigger clone sits one base away, suggesting this may be a read error. The chain has TRBV6-2 or TRBV6-3 and TRBJ2-5, with 12 positions matching TRBD2. The DNA end is more similar to TRBJ2-1, so the J call may be wrong. Per germline, CDR1 MNHEY and CDR2 SVGEGT. This CDR3 has 17 amino acids. The CDR3 DNA sequence: TGTGCCAGCAGCCCGCTAGCGGGAGGGCAGGGAGGGGAGACCCAGTTCTTC. Translation gives CASSPLAGGQGGETQFF.

This chain links TRBV2 with TRBJ2-7; 9 nucleotides agree with TRBD1. CDR1 and CDR2 (germline): SNHLY, FYNNEI. Losses at the gene ends were 6 bases for V and 6 bases for J; bases not matched to a gene: 9. The CDR3 length is 14 residues. CDR3 nucleotides: TGTGCCAGCAGAACAACAGGGGGCTTTCTCGAGCAGTACTTC. Translated: CASRTTGGFLEQYF.

This clonotype was counted only a few times. The chain uses TRBV27 and TRBJ2-7; D unresolved. Trimming took off 8 bases at V and 7 bases at J, with 12 bases between the two ends. The CDR3 totals 11 residues. From germline, CDR1 is MNHEY and CDR2 SMNVEV (reference sequence). Written as DNA, the CDR3 is TGTGCCAGCTCCGGGTCCGAGGAGCAGTACTTC. Amino acid sequence: CASSGSEEQYF.

This clonotype was recorded at least ten times. The CDR3: CASRRWNQPQHF. CDR3 coding DNA: TGTGCCAGCAGGCGATGGAATCAGCCCCAGCATTTT. V usage is TRBV28 and J usage is TRBJ1-5, with D unclear. The CDR3 spans 12 residues. Germline V CDR1 and CDR2: MDHEN, SYDVKM. The germline V and J ends were trimmed by 6 bases and 4 bases, with 7 bases remaining between them.

There are many counts of this clonotype. This chain connects TRBV7-9 to TRBJ2-1, with 11 bases identical to TRBD2. The ends lost 5 bases at V and 7 bases at J; junction bases unmatched: 16. Germline lookup yields CDR1 SEHNR and CDR2 FQNEAQ (reference sequence). This CDR3 region has 18 residues. Here the CDR3 DNA reads TGTGCCAGCAGCCCCCCCGGGATAGCGGGAGGGCCAATGAATGAGCAGTTCTTC. Translating gives CASSPPGIAGGPMNEQFF.

Concerning this clonotype: This may arise from a read error, as a much more abundant clone is one base away. The CDR3 nucleotides read TGTGCCAGCAGTTTTTGGCAGGGAAATTCCTGCGAGCAGTACTTC. It specifies CASSFWQGNSCEQYF. The chain carries TRBV28 and TRBJ2-7; possible D gene TRBD1, 5 bases. The CDR3 contains 15 residues. Germline V gene data show CDR1 as MDHEN and CDR2 as SYDVKM. Complete variable domain (other parts from reference TRBV28 and TRBJ2-7): DVKVTQSSRYLVKRTGEKVFLECVQDMDHENMFWYRQDPGLGLRLIYFSYDVKMKEKGDIPEGYSVSREKKERFSLILESASTNQTSMYLCASSFWQGNSCEQYFGPGTRLTVT.

This clonotype was counted ten times or more. The rearrangement uses TRBV6-1 and TRBJ1-1; 7 positions match TRBD1. The CDR3 runs to 15 residues. The V gene's germline CDR1 is MNHNS and CDR2 SASEGT. Germline trimming cut 6 bases from V and 3 bases from J; bases unmatched to any gene: 10. The CDR3 DNA follows: TGTGCCAGCAGCCTACACCCCAGGGGGTACACTGAAGCTTTCTTT. Translated, it gives CASSLHPRGYTEAFF.

This clonotype was recorded at least ten times. The J gene is TRBJ1-2, the V gene TRBV29-1; D is unclear. The V end was cut by 6 bases, the J end by 5 bases, with 10 bases between. This CDR3 comprises 11 residues. Germline V lookup: CDR1 SQVTM, CDR2 ANQGSEA. CDR3: CSVREGYGYTF. The CDR3 DNA is TGCAGCGTACGGGAGGGATATGGCTACACCTTC.

Many counts were recorded for this clonotype. This rearrangement joins TRBV20-1 to TRBJ1-1; no reliable D call. The CDR3 runs to 13 residues. Trimming left V 0 bases short and J 5 bases short, with 10 bases between. Germline CDR1 is DFQATT and CDR2 is SNEGSKA (reference sequence). The CDR3 DNA reads as TGCAGTGCTAGAGAAGGAGGCGGTACTGAAGCTTTCTTT. Its protein is CSAREGGGTEAFF.

This clonotype was counted many times. The J gene is TRBJ1-5, the V gene TRBV12-3 or TRBV12-4, with D maybe TRBD1 (5 bases). The V and J ends lost 5 bases and 9 bases respectively, with 20 bases between them. The CDR3 runs 15 residues. The CDR3: CASSPTAGLQGPQHF. The CDR3, as DNA: TGTGCCAGCAGTCCTACGGCGGGGCTGCAAGGGCCCCAGCATTTT.

This clonotype was observed at least ten times. This sequence joins TRBV29-1 and TRBJ1-2; D is possibly TRBD1 (6 bases). The V gene's germline CDR1 is SQVTM and CDR2 ANQGSEA. V was clipped by 6 bases and J by 3 bases, with 11 bases between them. The CDR3 contains 12 residues. CDR3 bases: TGCAGCGTCCAACAGGGCTACTATGGCTACACCTTC. It specifies CSVQQGYYGYTF.

This clonotype was seen many times. The V call is TRBV28, the J call TRBJ2-5; D possibly corresponds to TRBD2 (7 bases). Germline loops: CDR1 MDHEN, CDR2 SYDVKM. This CDR3 has 15 amino acids. The V and J ends lost 3 bases and 4 bases respectively, with 15 bases between them. The CDR3 sequence is CASSFLQGGGETQYF. The CDR3, as DNA: TGTGCCAGCAGTTTTCTCCAGGGAGGGGGAGAGACCCAGTACTTC. The full variable domain, completed using reference TRBV28 and TRBJ2-5, is DVKVTQSSRYLVKRTGEKVFLECVQDMDHENMFWYRQDPGLGLRLIYFSYDVKMKEKGDIPEGYSVSREKKERFSLILESASTNQTSMYLCASSFLQGGGETQYFGPGTRLLVL.

The chain uses TRBV4-1 and TRBJ1-5; D gene uncertain. Trimming took off 1 base at V and 0 bases at J, with 7 bases between the two ends. Germline CDR1 is MGHRA and CDR2 is YSYEKL. The CDR3 extends over 15 amino acids. The CDR3 DNA follows: TGCGCCAGCAGCCAAGTAGAGGTTAGCAATCAGCCCCAGCATTTT. It is translated as CASSQVEVSNQPQHF.

There are a few counts of this clonotype. A clone one base away is much larger, so this may be a read error. The chain recombines TRBV11-3 with TRBJ2-5; TRBD2 might be the D (5 bases). Germline CDR1 SGHNT, CDR2 YENEEA. This CDR3 has 14 residues. The CDR3 sequence is CASSLGVGVETRYF. Written as DNA, the CDR3 is TGTGCCAGCAGCTTAGGGGTCGGGGTAGAGACCCGGTACTTC.

At least ten counts were recorded for this clonotype. This chain links TRBV7-2 with TRBJ2-7; D is possibly TRBD1 (6 bases). The germline V and J ends were trimmed by 4 bases and 4 bases, with 20 bases remaining between them. Germline V gives CDR1 SGHTA, CDR2 FQGNSA. The CDR3 runs to 16 residues. CDR3 bases: TGTGCCAGCAGCTCCTCGGACAGCCTACGTGCTTACGAGCAGTACTTC. As protein: CASSSSDSLRAYEQYF.

This clonotype was detected only a few times. The rearrangement links TRBV29-1 to TRBJ2-1; 9 bases agree with TRBD2. This CDR3 contains 15 residues. V shed 2 bases and J 8 bases; nucleotides not matched to a gene: 10. CDR1 is SQVTM, CDR2 ANQGSEA, per germline. This CDR3 reads CSVESWVAGDYEQFF. For the CDR3, the DNA is TGCAGCGTTGAATCTTGGGTAGCGGGAGACTATGAGCAGTTCTTC.

Ten or more counts support this clonotype. The genes are TRBV27 and TRBJ2-3; no reliable D call. The CDR3 runs to 14 residues. V was pared by 3 bases and J by 1 base, with 8 bases between. The germline V gene encodes CDR1 MNHEY and CDR2 SMNVEV (reference sequence). In DNA, the CDR3 is TGTGCCAGCAGTTTTGGACGGGGCACAGATACGCAGTATTTT. This translates into CASSFGRGTDTQYF.

The gene calls are TRBV9 and TRBJ2-1; 11 bases align to TRBD2. Germline loops: CDR1 SGDLS, CDR2 YYNGEE. The junction had 7 bases not matched to a gene; V was cut back by 4 bases and J by 7 bases. The CDR3 runs to 15 residues. The CDR3 sequence: CASSPTSGVLNEQFF. CDR3 DNA: TGTGCCAGCAGCCCGACTAGCGGGGTCTTGAATGAGCAGTTCTTC.

The sample holds many counts of this clonotype. The chain employs TRBV7-2 and TRBJ1-5, with 11 bases lining up with TRBD1. The V and J ends lost 4 bases and 4 bases, in that order; junction bases with no gene match: 3. CDR1 is SGHTA, CDR2 FQGNSA, per germline. The CDR3 spans 15 residues. CDR3 loop: CASSSGTGGNQPQHF. In DNA, the CDR3 is TGTGCCAGCAGCTCGGGGACAGGGGGGAATCAGCCCCAGCATTTT.

The sample holds many counts of this clonotype. CDR3 region: CASSYGTSGIEQFF. The CDR3 DNA follows: TGTGCCAGCAGCTACGGGACTAGCGGGATCGAGCAGTTCTTC. The V gene is TRBV5-6, the J gene TRBJ2-1; TRBD2 matches 13 bases. V gave up 3 bases and J gave up 10 bases; unmatched junction bases: 4. Germline-derived CDR1 and CDR2 are SGHDT and YYEEEE. The CDR3 is 14 amino acids.

This clonotype was recorded a few times. The chain carries TRBV20-1 and TRBJ1-5, with D perhaps matching TRBD1 (6 bases). The germline V and J ends were trimmed by 2 bases and 4 bases, with 15 bases remaining between them. CDR3 size: 15 residues. In germline, CDR1 is DFQATT, CDR2 SNEGSKA (reference sequence). The CDR3 nucleotides are TGCAGTGCTAGATCAGGCACAGGGCAGAATCAGCCCCAGCATTTT. Protein sequence: CSARSGTGQNQPQHF.

This clonotype was counted many times. This sequence joins TRBV5-4 and TRBJ2-1; TRBD2 aligns across 10 bases. There are 16 residues in the CDR3. The germline V gene has CDR1 SGHNT and CDR2 YYREEE (reference sequence). The ends lost 3 bases at V and 1 base at J; junction bases unmatched: 4. CDR3 amino acids: CASSSPAGGSYNEQFF. DNA for the CDR3: TGTGCCAGCAGCTCACCAGCGGGAGGGTCCTACAATGAGCAGTTCTTC.

This clonotype appeared many times. The rearrangement joins TRBV3-1 to TRBJ1-2, with D possibly TRBD1 on 5 matching bases. Looked up from germline, CDR1 is LGHDT and CDR2 is YNNKEL (reference sequence). V was trimmed by 0 bases and J by 4 bases, leaving 9 bases between them. CDR3 length: 14 amino acids. The CDR3 sequence: CASSQDSGVYGYTF. CDR3 sequence (DNA): TGTGCCAGCAGCCAAGATTCGGGGGTCTATGGCTACACCTTC. Combining the CDR3 with reference TRBV3-1 and TRBJ1-2 gives the whole variable domain DTAVSQTPKYLVTQMGNDKSIKCEQNLGHDTMYWYKQDSKKFLKIMFSYNNKELIINETVPNRFSPKSPDKAHLNLHINSLELGDSAVYFCASSQDSGVYGYTFGSGTRLTVV.

This clonotype occurred many times. The chain links TRBV25-1 to TRBJ2-6; 11 nucleotides line up with TRBD2. V shed 4 bases, J shed 2 bases, and the junction held 7 bases outside the gene matches. CDR3 length: 18 residues. CDR1 is MGHDK, CDR2 SYGVNS, per germline. In nucleotides, the CDR3 is TGTGCCAGCAGTGCCCGACTAGCGGGACCCGCTGGGGCCAACGTCCTGACTTTC. Amino acids: CASSARLAGPAGANVLTF.

This clonotype was picked up many times. The chain combines TRBV28 with TRBJ2-2; D gene ambiguous. CDR1 and CDR2 from the germline V gene are MDHEN and SYDVKM. CDR3 length: 14 amino acids. V shed 6 bases and J shed 2 bases, with 10 bases lying between them. CDR3 loop: CASRISENTGELFF. In DNA, the CDR3 is TGTGCCAGCAGGATCTCCGAAAACACCGGGGAGCTGTTTTTT.

The V call is TRBV4-1, the J call TRBJ2-1; D call uncertain. Deletions cut 4 bases from V and 10 bases from J, with 14 bases between. The CDR3 is 13 residues long. Germline V gene sequence: CDR1 MGHRA, CDR2 YSYEKL. The CDR3 sequence: CASSPGSSYEQFF. The CDR3 DNA is TGCGCCAGCAGCCCTGGGTCATCCTACGAGCAGTTCTTC.

The rearrangement uses TRBV2 and TRBJ2-7, with TRBD1 matching over 7 bases. Germline CDR1 reads SNHLY; CDR2 reads FYNNEI. The CDR3 is 14 residues long. Unmatched junction bases numbered 8, after V lost 5 bases and J lost 4 bases. CDR3 loop: CASSSGTEIYEQYF. CDR3 in DNA: TGTGCCAGCAGTTCCGGGACAGAGATTTACGAGCAGTACTTC.

This clonotype was seen ten or more times. This rearrangement joins TRBV2 to TRBJ1-2; TRBD1 aligns across 12 bases. There are 14 residues in the CDR3. The germline V gene has CDR1 SNHLY and CDR2 FYNNEI. V dropped 4 bases and J dropped 7; count of bases not matched to a gene: 4. The CDR3 DNA follows: TGTGCCAGCAGTGTGGGACAGGGGGCCGGTGGCTACACCTTC. This sequence encodes CASSVGQGAGGYTF.

This clonotype appeared many times. The gene calls are TRBV2 and TRBJ2-1, with D tentatively TRBD2 (7 bases). The CDR3 has 15 amino acids. V was trimmed by 7 bases and J by 0 bases, leaving 13 bases between them. CDR1 and CDR2 (germline): SNHLY, FYNNEI. The CDR3 DNA reads as TGTGCCAGCATTTCAGGGGACTACTCCTACAATGAGCAGTTCTTC. It is translated as CASISGDYSYNEQFF.

This sequence joins TRBV19 and TRBJ2-5, with D perhaps TRBD1 (8 bases). The CDR3 runs 14 residues. Between the trimmed V and J ends, which lost 6 bases and 3 bases, there was a span of 14 bases. Germline loops: CDR1 LNHDA, CDR2 SQIVND (reference sequence). CDR3 sequence (DNA): TGTGCCAGTAGCTTACAGGGGGGGAAAGAGACCCAGTACTTC. It yields the protein CASSLQGGKETQYF.